This T cell receptor (beta chain) was observed in a study of technical replicates of blood from four donors. The CDR3 totals 12 residues. Deletions cut 1 base from V and 6 bases from J, with 5 bases between. Germline CDR1 and CDR2: SGDLS and YYNGEE. The protocol was immunoSEQ multiplex PCR, while the TCRdb copy is restricted to in-frame clones and leaves out a portion. The sample holds about 76,000 clones, around 94% seen once. The chain employs TRBV9 and TRBJ2-1; D call uncertain. The clonotype originates from a human donor in good health. The specimen was T cells isolated from PBMCs. The CDR3 sequence: CASSVFFNEQFF. For the CDR3, the DNA is TGTGCCAGCAGCGTATTCTTCAATGAGCAGTTCTTC.